The 24 T cell receptor beta chains listed next were all sequenced from one sample in a study of T cells after yellow fever vaccination. One entry per CDR3 protein results from TCRdb running MiXCR on the 5' RACE reads. The sample lists roughly 45,000 distinct CDR3 sequences; approximately 6.3% were seen once. The sequencing used PBMCs, either bulk or a sorted T-cell subset (CD4+, CD8+, memory, or dextramer-sorted; not recorded which), collected 45 days after the yellow fever booster vaccination. The receptors here all came from a man under 40 who received the YFV17D yellow fever vaccine.

The rearrangement joins TRBV12-3 or TRBV12-4 to TRBJ2-5, with TRBD1 identical over 8 bases. The length of the CDR3 is 14 residues. Trimming cost V 6 bases and J 5 bases; bases outside gene matches: 8. The CDR3, as DNA: TGTGCCAGCAGCCGGACAGGGCTGAGGGAGACCCAGTACTTC. Its translation: CASSRTGLRETQYF.

This clonotype turned up a few times. The chain joins TRBV29-1 to TRBJ2-3, with 7 bases fitting TRBD2. In germline, CDR1 is SQVTM, CDR2 ANQGSEA. The CDR3 length is 13 residues. Trimming took 3 bases from V and 6 from J; bases not matched to a gene: 6. The CDR3 is CSVDAGALDTQYF. The CDR3 bases are TGCAGCGTTGATGCGGGAGCGCTGGATACGCAGTATTTT.

This clonotype was recorded a few times. The chain combines TRBV28 with TRBJ2-5, with D unresolved. V lost 8 bases, J lost 3 bases, and 4 bases lay in between. Germline V gene data show CDR1 as MDHEN and CDR2 as SYDVKM. The CDR3 has 10 amino acids. The CDR3 sequence is CASRKETQYF. The CDR3 DNA reads TGTGCCAGCCGGAAAGAGACCCAGTACTTC.

This clonotype was seen many times. The chain uses TRBV20-1 and TRBJ1-2; TRBD1 might be the D (5 bases). There are 11 residues in the CDR3. Germline assignment: CDR1 DFQATT and CDR2 SNEGSKA (reference sequence). The CDR3 DNA reads TGCAGAGACCGGGACCTCTATGGCTACACCTTC. Translating gives CRDRDLYGYTF.

The chain joins TRBV24-1 to TRBJ2-1; 11 bases agree with TRBD2. Germline trimming cut 4 bases from V and 6 bases from J; bases unmatched to any gene: 7. The CDR3 sequence is 16 residues long. Germline V gives CDR1 KGHDR, CDR2 SFDVKD. The CDR3 DNA follows: TGTGCCACCAGTGACCCCACTAGCGGGAGTCCCAATGAGCAGTTCTTC. The encoded protein is CATSDPTSGSPNEQFF.

This clonotype was counted many times. V and J are TRBV7-6 and TRBJ2-1; 10 bases line up with TRBD2. With 3 bases clipped from V and 6 bases from J, the junction kept 8 bases outside the gene matches. Germline CDR1 SGHVS, CDR2 FNYEAQ. The CDR3 is 16 residues long. The CDR3, as DNA: TGTGCCAGCAGCTTGCTAACTAGCGGGGAGGGCAATGAGCAGTTCTTC. Residues: CASSLLTSGEGNEQFF.

This clonotype was seen ten or more times. The chain carries TRBV7-8 and TRBJ1-5; the match to TRBD1 covers 8 bases. Trimming cost V 5 bases and J 9 bases; bases outside gene matches: 6. Germline CDR1 reads SGHVS; CDR2 reads FQNEAQ. There are 13 residues in the CDR3. CDR3 in DNA: TGTGCCAGCAGCGCCGGACAGGGCACGCCCCAGCATTTT. This sequence encodes CASSAGQGTPQHF.

This clonotype was recorded many times. This rearrangement joins TRBV18 to TRBJ2-1, with a weak D call TRBD2 (6 bases). V dropped 6 bases and J dropped 14 bases, with 17 bases sitting between them. Germline V gene lookup returns CDR1 KGHSH and CDR2 LQKENI. The CDR3 spans 12 residues. CDR3 amino acids: CASSQAGSRKFF. In DNA form, the CDR3 reads TGTGCCAGCTCCCAGGCCGGGAGTCGAAAGTTCTTC.

The table lists this clonotype with a few counts. The V call is TRBV2, the J call TRBJ1-6; D call uncertain. Germline V gives CDR1 SNHLY, CDR2 FYNNEI. V lost 2 bases and J lost 10, with 15 bases in between. The CDR3 runs 15 residues. CDR3 in amino acids: CASSEFGDSESPLHF. In nucleotides, the CDR3 is TGTGCCAGCAGTGAATTCGGGGATTCGGAGTCACCCCTCCACTTT.

Ten or more counts support this clonotype. The chain is built from TRBV7-3 and TRBJ2-2; D gene unclear. Germline CDR1 reads SGHTA; CDR2 reads FQGTGA. The CDR3 contains 16 residues. The V end was cut by 1 base, the J end by 0 bases, with 9 bases between. CDR3 loop: CASSLRAAPNTGELFF. Written as DNA, the CDR3 is TGTGCCAGCAGCTTAAGGGCCGCACCGAACACCGGGGAGCTGTTTTTT.

The chain employs TRBV3-1 and TRBJ2-4, with a possible D match to TRBD2 (6 bases). Trimming left V 6 bases short and J 4 bases short, with 25 bases between. Germline V gene lookup returns CDR1 LGHDT and CDR2 YNNKEL (reference sequence). The CDR3 is 18 residues long. This CDR3 is CASSFWVGDGGPKNIQYF. In DNA, the CDR3 is TGTGCCAGCAGTTTCTGGGTTGGGGATGGAGGGCCTAAAAACATTCAGTACTTC.

This clonotype occurred many times. The CDR3 sequence: CATSSTSGGNIQYF. The CDR3 region has the DNA TGTGCCACCTCCTCCACCTCGGGGGGGAACATTCAGTACTTC. The chain employs TRBV27 and TRBJ2-4, with TRBD2 identical over 8 bases. Trimming took 10 bases from V and 7 from J; bases not matched to a gene: 12. Germline V gene lookup returns CDR1 MNHEY and CDR2 SMNVEV (reference sequence). This CDR3 is built from 14 residues.

This clonotype was observed many times. The rearrangement links TRBV15 to TRBJ1-2; D perhaps matches TRBD1 (5 bases). V dropped 0 bases and J dropped 4 bases, with 6 bases sitting between them. The CDR3 is 13 amino acids. CDR1 and CDR2 from the germline V gene are LNHNV and YYDKDF (reference sequence). CDR3 loop: CATSRDGAYGYTF. CDR3 in DNA: TGTGCCACCAGCAGAGATGGGGCCTATGGCTACACCTTC.

This clonotype was recorded at least ten times. The rearrangement uses TRBV5-1 and TRBJ2-4, with D perhaps TRBD1 (6 bases). Germline assignment: CDR1 SGHRS and CDR2 YFSETQ. Between the trimmed V and J ends, which lost 0 bases and 6 bases, there was a span of 10 bases. The CDR3 is 14 residues long. This CDR3 reads CASSLDGQRNIQYF. The DNA of the CDR3 is TGCGCCAGCAGCTTGGATGGACAGCGAAACATTCAGTACTTC. The complete variable domain, with remaining parts taken from reference TRBV5-1 and TRBJ2-4, reads KAGVTQTPRYLIKTRGQQVTLSCSPISGHRSVSWYQQTPGQGLQFLFEYFSETQRNKGNFPGRFSGRQFSNSRSEMNVSTLELGDSALYLCASSLDGQRNIQYFGAGTRLSVL.

The chain couples TRBV20-1 to TRBJ2-7, with 7 bases lining up with TRBD1. CDR1 and CDR2 (germline): DFQATT, SNEGSKA (reference sequence). The CDR3 extends over 15 amino acids. V shed 3 bases and J 0 bases; nucleotides not matched to a gene: 8. The CDR3 here is CSASRTGMNSYEQYF. CDR3 DNA sequence: TGCAGTGCTAGCAGGACAGGCATGAACTCCTACGAGCAGTACTTC.

For this clonotype: A much larger clone differs by one base, so this may be a read error. This chain joins TRBV7-3 and TRBJ2-2; D is possibly TRBD1 (6 bases). Germline assignment: CDR1 SGHTA and CDR2 FQGTGA. The CDR3 is made up of 15 amino acids. Trimming pared 3 bases from V and 3 bases from J, leaving 11 bases between. CDR3 loop: CASSFQGPYTGELFF. The CDR3, as DNA: TGTGCCAGCAGCTTTCAGGGGCCGTACACCGGGGAGCTGTTTTTT.

Ten or more counts support this clonotype. The J gene is TRBJ2-2, the V gene TRBV11-3; no clear D. Germline CDR1 and CDR2: SGHNT and YENEEA. V was cut by 3 bases and J by 2 bases, with 4 bases left in between. The CDR3 extends over 13 amino acids. The CDR3, as DNA: TGTGCCAGCAGCTTTTATAACACCGGGGAGCTGTTTTTT. This sequence encodes CASSFYNTGELFF.

This clonotype was recorded at least ten times. The rearrangement uses TRBV20-1 and TRBJ1-6, with D unresolved. The CDR3 length is 14 residues. Trimming cost V 6 bases and J 6 bases, with 15 bases left between them. The germline V gene has CDR1 DFQATT and CDR2 SNEGSKA (reference sequence). Here the CDR3 DNA reads TGCAGTGCCCGGAAAAGGTTCCTTAATTCACCCCTCCACTTT. It codes for CSARKRFLNSPLHF.

This clonotype has just a few counts. The genes are TRBV4-2 and TRBJ2-7; D call uncertain. Trimming left V 1 base short and J 1 base short, with 8 bases between. CDR3 length: 14 residues. Germline CDR1 LGHNA, CDR2 YNFKEQ. As DNA, the CDR3 is TGTGCCAGCAGCCAAGCCGTAGTTTCCTACGAGCAGTACTTC. This translates into CASSQAVVSYEQYF.

The chain has TRBV28 and TRBJ1-1; D not resolved. CDR3 size: 14 residues. CDR1 and CDR2 from the germline V gene are MDHEN and SYDVKM. V lost 1 base and J lost 8, with 14 bases in between. The CDR3 loop is CASSLYQVVGEAFF. In DNA, the CDR3 is TGTGCCAGCAGTTTATACCAAGTTGTGGGAGAAGCTTTCTTT.

This clonotype was seen ten or more times. The CDR3 sequence: CASSQYTSGRADSYNEQFF. CDR3 nucleotide sequence: TGCGCCAGCAGCCAGTACACTAGCGGGAGGGCCGACTCCTACAATGAGCAGTTCTTC. This rearrangement joins TRBV5-1 to TRBJ2-1, with 13 bases matching TRBD2. V lost 4 bases, J lost 0 bases, and 10 bases stayed unmatched. CDR3 length: 19 residues. Germline-derived CDR1 and CDR2 are SGHRS and YFSETQ.

This clonotype came up many times. This sequence joins TRBV9 and TRBJ2-7; a possible D gene is TRBD2 (5 bases). This CDR3 spans 13 amino acids. The ends were cut back, 4 bases at V and 12 bases at J, with 20 bases in the middle. Germline V CDR1 and CDR2: SGDLS, YYNGEE. CDR3 protein: CASSSRESWFLYF. The DNA for the CDR3 is TGTGCCAGCAGCTCAAGGGAGTCATGGTTTCTGTACTTC.

By its share, this clonotype is medium-sized (0.01 to 0.1%). This rearrangement joins TRBV9 to TRBJ2-2, with a weak D call TRBD2 (6 bases). Germline V CDR1 and CDR2: SGDLS, YYNGEE. V lost 3 bases, J lost 6 bases, and 12 bases lay in between. The CDR3 is 14 amino acids. For the CDR3, the DNA is TGTGCCAGCAGCGGCGGCGGGGTCCCCGGGGAGCTGTTTTTT. Amino acids: CASSGGGVPGELFF.

J is TRBJ2-6 and V is TRBV10-3; possibly TRBD2 for D (6 bases). The CDR3 contains 17 residues. V gave up 2 bases and J gave up 12 bases, with 23 bases separating them. Per germline, CDR1 ENHRY and CDR2 SYGVKD. CDR3 bases: TGTGCCATCAGTGAGAGTGGGACTGGCCCCACAAGAAGCGTCCTGACTTTC. Protein product: CAISESGTGPTRSVLTF.